The rows below give T cell receptor beta chains drawn from one sample of a study of control samples from healthy donors and cancer patients. Method: immunoSEQ multiplex PCR; TCRdb's copy keeps in-frame clones and lacks some. The repertoire holds around 20,000 clones, with roughly 80% as singletons. The sample was PBMCs. These receptors originate from an older man with head and neck cancer. CDR3s include the opening cysteine and the closing phenylalanine or tryptophan. A D gene is named only where the DNA matches it firmly. The size entry is marked missing in some rows and otherwise reads once, few, many or a size class.

d_call clone_size j_call v_call cdr3_aa cdr3_nt
NA NA TRBJ1-1 TRBV19 CASTYLTGRGGTEAFF TGTGCCAGTACTTACTTGACAGGCCGGGGCGGCACTGAAGCTTTCTTT
NA NA TRBJ1-6 TRBV5-1 CASSFDSPGNSPLHF TGCGCCAGCAGTTTTGACAGCCCCGGTAATTCACCCCTCCACTTT
NA NA TRBJ2-3 TRBV5-1 CASSSFGDTTDTQYF TGCGCCAGCAGCTCCTTTGGGGACACCACAGATACGCAGTATTTT
TRBD1 NA TRBJ2-7 TRBV27 CASSFPGQGPRTYEQYF TGTGCCAGCAGTTTCCCCGGACAGGGCCCGCGGACCTACGAGCAGTACTTC
TRBD1 NA TRBJ2-6 TRBV4-1 CASSQVGQGVASGANVLTF TGCGCCAGCAGCCAAGTTGGACAGGGGGTGGCCTCTGGGGCCAACGTCCTGACTTTC
TRBD1 once TRBJ1-2 TRBV7-2 CASSLDRGYGYTF TGTGCCAGCAGCTTAGACAGGGGTTATGGCTACACCTTC
TRBD1 once TRBJ2-7 TRBV11-3 CASSLAGTGPSYEQYF TGTGCCAGCAGCTTAGCCGGGACAGGACCCTCCTACGAGCAGTACTTC
TRBD2 few TRBJ2-3 TRBV2 CASSGPTGGMSDTQYF TGTGCCAGCAGTGGCCCCACCGGGGGGATGTCAGATACGCAGTATTTT
NA NA TRBJ2-7 TRBV4-1 CASSQDLGAYEQYF TGCGCCAGCAGCCAAGATCTGGGTGCCTACGAGCAGTACTTC
NA once TRBJ1-6 TRBV4-3 CASSQEHTRSHNSPLHF TGCGCCAGCAGCCAAGAGCACACCAGGTCCCATAATTCACCCCTCCACTTT
TRBD2 NA TRBJ2-3 TRBV6-5 CASSYAGGPTDTQYF TGTGCCAGCAGTTACGCGGGGGGCCCCACAGATACGCAGTATTTT
TRBD2 few TRBJ2-7 TRBV5-4 CASSPGSGSMHEQYF TGTGCCAGCAGCCCCGGTAGCGGGAGTATGCACGAGCAGTACTTC
NA NA TRBJ2-3 TRBV7-9 CASSLSSTDTQYF TGTGCCAGCAGCTTGTCTAGCACAGATACGCAGTATTTT
NA NA TRBJ1-1 TRBV12-3/TRBV12-4 CASSAVSGTEAFF TGTGCCAGCAGTGCTGTATCGGGCACTGAAGCTTTCTTT
NA NA TRBJ2-3 TRBV23-1 CASSQSLPQFTDTQYF TGCGCCAGCAGTCAATCCCTCCCCCAGTTCACAGATACGCAGTATTTT
TRBD1 NA TRBJ2-5 TRBV9 CASSPGTGGYRVETQYF TGTGCCAGCAGCCCCGGGACAGGGGGTTACCGCGTGGAGACCCAGTACTTC
NA NA TRBJ2-7 TRBV24-1 CATSDPDSYEQYF TGTGCCACCAGTGACCCGGACAGCTACGAGCAGTACTTC
TRBD1 NA TRBJ2-7 TRBV19 CASSIAGTGFYEQYF TGTGCCAGTAGTATAGCAGGGACAGGGTTCTACGAGCAGTACTTC
TRBD1 NA TRBJ1-1 TRBV5-1 CASSLGQGIEAFF TGCGCCAGCAGCTTGGGACAGGGAATTGAAGCTTTCTTT
TRBD2 few TRBJ2-1 TRBV7-9 CASSTGLAGAHNEQFF TGTGCCAGCAGCACGGGACTAGCGGGGGCTCACAATGAGCAGTTCTTC